These T cell receptor beta chains were read from a single sample in a study of OX40 agonist ivuxolimab in advanced cancers. Assay: immunoSEQ multiplex PCR; the TCRdb copy retains only in-frame clones and omits some. The data hold tens of thousands of clones, with 90% to 95% observed a single time. The sample here was CD4+ or CD8+ T cells sorted from blood, taken in a trial of the OX40 agonist ivuxolimab. The receptors originated from an adult with an advanced solid tumor such as melanoma, head and neck, liver or kidney cancer. The CDR3 runs from the conserved cysteine through the conserved F or W. Each record gives: clone size, V gene, J gene, D gene, CDR3 DNA, CDR3 protein. D genes are given only for firm matches. Rows give clone size only sometimes, using once, few, many, or a class for an expanded clone.

once,TRBV5-4,TRBJ2-1,TRBD1,TGTGCCAGCAGCCCCGACAGGGTGGCGGCATACAATGAGCAGTTCTTC,CASSPDRVAAYNEQFF
-,TRBV11-2,TRBJ2-5,TRBD2,TGTGCCAGCAGCTTAGAGGTAGCGGGGCGCCAAGAGACCCAGTACTTC,CASSLEVAGRQETQYF
-,TRBV4-3,TRBJ1-4,-,TGCGCCAGCAGTCAGCCAGGGCAGATCGAAAAACTGTTTTTT,CASSQPGQIEKLFF
-,TRBV9,TRBJ2-7,-,TGTGCCAGCAAACTCCGAAACGAGTTAGCAGGGGAGCAGTACTTC,CASKLRNELAGEQYF
-,TRBV30,TRBJ2-2,-,TGTGCCTGGAGTAGCGGGAACACCGGGGAGCTGTTTTTT,CAWSSGNTGELFF
-,TRBV7-9,TRBJ2-1,TRBD1,TGTGCCAGCAGCTTACCGCAAAAAGGTCCGCGACAGGGGGTACTTGAGCAGTTCTTC,CASSLPQKGPRQGVLEQFF
-,TRBV7-8,TRBJ2-3,-,TGTGCCAGCAGACTCGGGCGGATAGATACGCAGTATTTT,CASRLGRIDTQYF
-,TRBV7-2,TRBJ1-1,-,TGTGCCAGCAGCTTAGGTACGGGAACTGAAGCTTTCTTT,CASSLGTGTEAFF
-,TRBV10-3,TRBJ2-1,-,TGTGCCATCAGGCTAGGCAATGAGCAGTTCTTC,CAIRLGNEQFF
-,TRBV6-5,TRBJ2-1,-,TGTGCCAGCAGTTACTGGCAGGGGAGTGAGCAGTTCTTC,CASSYWQGSEQFF
-,TRBV9,TRBJ2-7,-,TGTGCCAGCAGCGTAGCTGAGGGCCTGTACGAGCAGTACTTC,CASSVAEGLYEQYF
-,TRBV4-1,TRBJ1-3,-,TGCGCCAGCAGCCAAGTTCCCCAGGCCTTCTCTGGAAACACCATATATTTT,CASSQVPQAFSGNTIYF
-,TRBV7-9,TRBJ1-1,-,TGTGCCAGCAGTTTGGGGCCGTCGTACACTGAAGCTTTCTTT,CASSLGPSYTEAFF
-,TRBV2,TRBJ1-4,-,TGTGCCAGCAGTGGGCGCCTGGGGACTACTAATGAAAAACTGTTTTTT,CASSGRLGTTNEKLFF
-,TRBV7-9,TRBJ2-5,TRBD2,TGTGCCAGCGACCGCAGACCGGGACTACAAGAGACCCAGTACTTC,CASDRRPGLQETQYF
-,TRBV19,TRBJ1-4,-,TGTGCCAGTACCTCATATGTGGGGGGGTCAGACGGATTTAATGAAAAACTGTTTTTT,CASTSYVGGSDGFNEKLFF
-,TRBV7-3,TRBJ2-7,-,TGTGCCAGCAGCTTAACTGCAGGCAGGCACTACGAGCAGTACTTC,CASSLTAGRHYEQYF
once,TRBV9,TRBJ2-3,TRBD2,TGTGCCAGCAGCGTAACTGGGACTAGCGGGTTCACAGATACGCAGTATTTT,CASSVTGTSGFTDTQYF